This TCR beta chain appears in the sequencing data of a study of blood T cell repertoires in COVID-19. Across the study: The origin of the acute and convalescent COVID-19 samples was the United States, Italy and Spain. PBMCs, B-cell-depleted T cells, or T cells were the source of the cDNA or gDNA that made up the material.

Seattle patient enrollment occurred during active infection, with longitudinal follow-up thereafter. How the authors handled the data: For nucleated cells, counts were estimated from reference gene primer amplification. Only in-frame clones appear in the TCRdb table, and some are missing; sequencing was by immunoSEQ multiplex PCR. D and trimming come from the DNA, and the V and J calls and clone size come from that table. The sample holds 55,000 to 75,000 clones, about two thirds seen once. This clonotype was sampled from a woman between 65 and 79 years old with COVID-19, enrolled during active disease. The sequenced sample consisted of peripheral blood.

CDR3 nucleotide sequence: TGTGCCAGCAGTTGGCGGGGAAGCCGGGCAGGGTCAGATACGCAGTATTTT. Protein sequence: CASSWRGSRAGSDTQYF. V and J are TRBV6-2 or TRBV6-3 and TRBJ2-3; D perhaps matches TRBD2 (6 bases). The CDR3 is 17 residues long. From germline, CDR1 is MNHEY and CDR2 SVGEGT. V shed 4 bases and J shed 4 bases, with 21 bases lying between them.